This T cell receptor beta chain was identified in a study of blood T cells in healthy people across ages. Sample-barcoded 5' priming and a J-beta primer mix drove a second PCR of about 6 to 12 cycles. TCRdb reprocessed the 5' RACE reads via MiXCR and lists one record per CDR3 protein. This sample carries nearly 800,000 distinct CDR3 sequences, approximately 60% of them seen once, and the ten largest clones take around a quarter. This CDR3 contains 14 residues. The germline V gene encodes CDR1 SGHTA and CDR2 FQGNSA. V was shortened by 1 base and J by 5 bases, with 11 bases between the two germline ends.

The sample was blood. The TCR originated in a man in his forties or fifties in good health. The J gene is TRBJ1-1, the V gene TRBV7-2, with TRBD1 as a possible D gene (5 bases). CDR3 bases: TGTGCCAGCAGCTTAGACAGGCTTCAAACTGAAGCTTTCTTT. This encodes CASSLDRLQTEAFF.